These 22 T cell receptor beta chains came from one sample sequenced in a study of shared clonotypes between healthy human individuals. The assay was immunoSEQ multiplex PCR, and TCRdb's table has in-frame clones only and misses some. The sample holds over 950,000 clones; approximately 77% are singletons and the top ten take 0.89%. The sample taken for sequencing was memory CD4+ T cells from PBMCs. Subset here: CD45RA-negative fraction. These receptors all come from a man between 18 and 29 years old in good health. Some clones in this sample may be carry-over from other donors' samples.

Comments on this clone: Within the sample, other DNA sequences also encode this same CDR3. The V gene is TRBV6-1, the J gene TRBJ1-3; TRBD1 agrees at 7 bases. Trimming removed 5 bases from V and 0 bases from J; junction bases left unmatched: 4. Germline lookup yields CDR1 MNHNS and CDR2 SASEGT. The CDR3 contains 15 residues. The CDR3 DNA reads TGTGCCAGCAGTCTGACAGGGAACTCTGGAAACACCATATATTTT. Protein: CASSLTGNSGNTIYF.

DNA of the CDR3: TGTGCCAGCAGCAAAGGATTGGGGACAGGGGGCGAAAATCAGCCCCAGCATTTT. Translating it yields CASSKGLGTGGENQPQHF. The chain couples TRBV21-1 to TRBJ1-5; TRBD1 is the table's D call, not checked against the DNA. TRBV21-1 is labeled a pseudogene. The CDR3 has 18 amino acids.

This chain joins TRBV4-2 and TRBJ1-6; TRBD1 is a possible D gene (5 bases). The CDR3 is made up of 14 amino acids. Between the trimmed V and J ends, which lost 2 bases and 7 bases, there was a span of 9 bases. Germline CDR1 and CDR2: LGHNA and YNFKEQ. The CDR3 here is CASSQLQGNSPLHF. The CDR3 coding sequence is TGTGCCAGCAGCCAACTTCAGGGAAATTCACCCCTCCACTTT.

The CDR3 DNA follows: TGTGCCAGCAGCTTAGTCCCCAGAGTCCCCGCCGGGGAGCTGTTTTTT. Encoded protein: CASSLVPRVPAGELFF. This sequence joins TRBV7-9 and TRBJ2-2; D is ambiguous. V lost 1 base to trimming and J lost 6 bases, with 15 bases between them. From germline, CDR1 is SEHNR and CDR2 FQNEAQ (reference sequence). The CDR3 runs to 16 residues. Full variable domain (rest looked up from reference TRBV7-9 and TRBJ2-2): DTGVSQNPRHKITKRGQNVTFRCDPISEHNRLYWYRQTLGQGPEFLTYFQNEAQLEKSRLLSDRFSAERPKGSFSTLEIQRTEQGDSAMYLCASSLVPRVPAGELFFGEGSRLTVL.

The chain uses TRBV18 and TRBJ2-1; D remains ambiguous. This CDR3 comprises 12 residues. CDR1 is KGHSH, CDR2 LQKENI, per germline. Trimming removed 6 bases at V and 9 bases at J, with 12 bases between. CDR3 region: CASSGERTEQFF. For the CDR3, the DNA is TGTGCCAGCTCCGGAGAAAGGACTGAGCAGTTCTTC.

The chain has TRBV6-1 and TRBJ2-7; D is uncertain. This CDR3 is 16 amino acids long. Trimming took 0 bases from V and 5 from J, leaving 17 bases between them. Looked up from germline, CDR1 is MNHNS and CDR2 is SASEGT. The CDR3 loop is CASSEALRQDPDEQYF. Written as DNA, the CDR3 is TGTGCCAGCAGTGAAGCGCTTCGGCAGGACCCGGACGAGCAGTACTTC.

The V gene is TRBV21-1, the J gene TRBJ1-2; the listed D gene, TRBD1, was not tested against the DNA. TRBV21-1 is reported as a pseudogene. This CDR3 has 14 residues. The CDR3 DNA reads TGTGCCAGCAGCCGTCAGGGGGCCTACTATGGCTACACCTTC. Protein product: CASSRQGAYYGYTF.

The chain carries TRBV28 and TRBJ1-2; D call uncertain. The CDR3 totals 15 residues. Germline V CDR1 and CDR2: MDHEN, SYDVKM. Trimming removed 5 bases from V and 8 bases from J, with 21 bases in between. The DNA for the CDR3 is TGTGCCAGCAGTGTGGAAGGGAAACACTTCTACGGCTACACCTTC. It codes for CASSVEGKHFYGYTF.

The J gene is TRBJ2-7, the V gene TRBV19; possibly TRBD2 for D (5 bases). V was cut by 5 bases and J by 0 bases, with 17 bases left in between. Germline CDR1 is LNHDA and CDR2 is SQIVND (reference sequence). This CDR3 contains 16 residues. The CDR3 bases are TGTGCCAGTAGTCCTAGAGGGAAAGGTTTCTCCTACGAGCAGTACTTC. Its protein is CASSPRGKGFSYEQYF.

V gene TRBV28 combines with J gene TRBJ2-7, with D uncertain. CDR1 is MDHEN, CDR2 SYDVKM, per germline. The ends were cut back, 1 base at V and 6 bases at J, with 4 bases in the middle. CDR3 size: 11 residues. The CDR3 loop reads CASSLFSEQYF. Written as DNA, the CDR3 is TGTGCCAGCAGTTTATTTTCCGAGCAGTACTTC.

This clone was picked up many times. CDR3 sequence reads: CASSLGGWTLSYEQYF. CDR3 in DNA: TGCGCCAGCAGCTTGGGAGGGTGGACCTTATCCTACGAGCAGTACTTC. J is TRBJ2-7 and V is TRBV5-1; D is possibly TRBD2 (5 bases). CDR1 SGHRS and CDR2 YFSETQ come from the germline V gene. The V and J ends lost 0 bases and 1 base respectively, with 14 bases between them. This CDR3 region has 16 residues.

In its sample, this clone was seen once. The chain uses TRBV10-3 and TRBJ2-3; D may be TRBD1 or TRBD2 (5 bases each). CDR1 is ENHRY and CDR2 is SYGVKD in the germline V gene. Trimming cost V 4 bases and J 2 bases, with 7 bases left between them. The CDR3 is 13 residues long. The CDR3, as DNA: TGTGCCATCAGTGGGGACGACACAGATACGCAGTATTTT. As protein: CAISGDDTDTQYF.

This sequence joins TRBV19 and TRBJ2-7; 7 bases map to TRBD1. The CDR3 length is 14 residues. With 4 bases clipped from V and 7 bases from J, the junction kept 10 bases outside the gene matches. The germline V gene has CDR1 LNHDA and CDR2 SQIVND (reference sequence). The CDR3 sequence: CASSKDSGRGEQYF. CDR3 nucleotide sequence: TGTGCCAGTAGTAAGGACAGTGGCAGGGGGGAGCAGTACTTC.

The chain couples TRBV28 to TRBJ2-5; D is uncertain. The CDR3 has 13 amino acids. V was pared by 8 bases and J by 6 bases, with 16 bases between. Germline CDR1 and CDR2: MDHEN and SYDVKM. CDR3 in amino acids: CASEPRNEKTQYF. CDR3 bases: TGTGCCAGCGAACCCCGGAACGAAAAGACCCAGTACTTC.

The V gene is TRBV28, the J gene TRBJ2-7, with a weak D call TRBD2 (5 bases). V gave up 6 bases and J gave up 3 bases, with 18 bases separating them. This CDR3 spans 15 amino acids. The V gene's germline CDR1 is MDHEN and CDR2 SYDVKM. CDR3 protein: CASSQDLTSYYEQYF. In nucleotides, the CDR3 is TGTGCCAGCAGCCAGGACCTAACTAGTTACTACGAGCAGTACTTC.

The chain's CDR3 is CASSLARGGGKLFF. The DNA of the CDR3 is TGTGCCAGCAGCTTAGCGCGTGGAGGGGGCAAGCTGTTTTTT. The chain couples TRBV7-7 to TRBJ2-2, with D tentatively TRBD1 (7 bases). The CDR3 contains 14 residues. Germline CDR1 is SSHAT and CDR2 is FNYEAQ (reference sequence). Trimming took 0 bases from V and 12 from J, leaving 14 bases between them. The full variable domain, its missing parts supplied by reference TRBV7-7 and TRBJ2-2, is GAGVSQSPRYKVTKRGQDVTLRCDPISSHATLYWYQQALGQGPEFLTYFNYEAQPDKSGLPSDRFSAERPEGSISTLTIQRTEQRDSAMYRCASSLARGGGKLFFGEGSRLTVL.

J is TRBJ2-7 and V is TRBV28; 9 bases are shared with TRBD1. Germline CDR1 reads MDHEN; CDR2 reads SYDVKM. Trimming cost V 7 bases and J 5 bases; bases outside gene matches: 9. The CDR3 contains 14 residues. The CDR3 bases are TGTGCCAGCACCCCTGGGGACAGGGACGACGAGCAGTACTTC. Protein: CASTPGDRDDEQYF.

This clone was picked up many times. The chain employs TRBV5-4 and TRBJ2-2; TRBD2 matches 12 bases. This CDR3 spans 16 amino acids. Trimming removed 4 bases from V and 4 bases from J; junction bases left unmatched: 5. From germline, CDR1 is SGHNT and CDR2 YYREEE (reference sequence). CDR3 amino acids: CASSRTSGTGTGELFF. CDR3 in DNA: TGTGCCAGCAGCCGGACTAGCGGGACCGGCACCGGGGAGCTGTTTTTT.

This clone was observed a handful of times. V gene TRBV2 combines with J gene TRBJ1-5, with 7 nucleotides matching TRBD1. With 7 bases clipped from V and 6 bases from J, the junction kept 12 bases outside the gene matches. This CDR3 is 15 amino acids long. CDR1 SNHLY and CDR2 FYNNEI come from the germline V gene. CDR3 residues: CASNRGQGVGQPQHF. In nucleotides, the CDR3 is TGTGCCAGCAATAGGGGGCAGGGGGTTGGTCAGCCCCAGCATTTT.

This chain uses TRBV5-1 with TRBJ2-7, with a tentative D call TRBD2 (5 bases). Germline loops: CDR1 SGHRS, CDR2 YFSETQ. The CDR3 has 13 amino acids. V gave up 5 bases and J gave up 1 base, with 10 bases separating them. CDR3 sequence reads: CASREAESYEQYF. CDR3 sequence (DNA): TGCGCCAGCAGGGAAGCGGAGTCCTACGAGCAGTACTTC. The full variable domain, completed using reference TRBV5-1 and TRBJ2-7, is KAGVTQTPRYLIKTRGQQVTLSCSPISGHRSVSWYQQTPGQGLQFLFEYFSETQRNKGNFPGRFSGRQFSNSRSEMNVSTLELGDSALYLCASREAESYEQYFGPGTRLTVT.

J is TRBJ2-7 and V is TRBV6-1, with 7 bases lining up with TRBD1. The ends lost 6 bases at V and 2 bases at J; junction bases unmatched: 4. The CDR3 length is 13 residues. CDR1 is MNHNS, CDR2 SASEGT, per germline. The CDR3: CASSHTGAYEQYF. The CDR3 DNA reads TGTGCCAGCAGCCACACAGGGGCCTACGAGCAGTACTTC.

This clone was seen only a few times. The chain employs TRBV10-3 and TRBJ1-4; D uncertain. CDR1 ENHRY and CDR2 SYGVKD come from the germline V gene. Trimming took off 4 bases at V and 3 bases at J, with 6 bases between the two ends. The CDR3 length is 13 residues. CDR3 residues: CAISVGANEKLFF. DNA for the CDR3: TGTGCCATCAGTGTGGGTGCTAATGAAAAACTGTTTTTT.